Listed below are T cell receptor beta chains from one sample, sequenced in a study of blood T cell repertoires in COVID-19. Only in-frame clones appear in the TCRdb table, and some are missing; sequencing was by immunoSEQ multiplex PCR. The table has 170,000 or so clones, roughly 90% seen once. Sequenced input: peripheral blood. The receptors were sampled from a man aged 50 or older with acute or convalescent COVID-19. Each CDR3 is given with its conserved first and last residue. A D gene is named only where the DNA matches it firmly. Rows may omit the clone size; those that give it use once, few, many or a size class.

D: -
J: TRBJ2-1
size: -
V: TRBV4-1
CDR3: CASSQAFMEGRFF
DNA: TGCGCCAGCAGCCAGGCTTTTATGGAGGGAAGGTTCTTC

D: TRBD1
J: TRBJ1-4
size: -
V: TRBV4-1
CDR3: CASSHPDRGNEKLFF
DNA: TGCGCCAGCAGCCACCCCGACAGGGGTAATGAAAAACTGTTTTTT

D: TRBD2
J: TRBJ2-7
size: -
V: TRBV6-6
CDR3: CASSYWRENEQYF
DNA: TGTGCCAGCAGTTACTGGCGGGAGAACGAGCAGTACTTC

D: TRBD2
J: TRBJ2-7
size: once
V: TRBV10-1
CDR3: CASSGLAANQQYF
DNA: TGCGCCAGCTCCGGACTAGCGGCTAATCAGCAGTACTTC

D: -
J: TRBJ2-7
size: once
V: TRBV4-1
CDR3: CASSQGGGYEQYF
DNA: TGCGCCAGCAGCCAAGGTGGAGGCTACGAGCAGTACTTC

D: -
J: TRBJ2-1
size: -
V: TRBV27
CDR3: CASSLLAGALRPEFDEQFF
DNA: TGTGCCAGCAGTTTACTCGCAGGGGCACTTCGTCCCGAGTTCGATGAGCAGTTCTTC

D: -
J: TRBJ2-2
size: -
V: TRBV15
CDR3: CATSRDLFGELFF
DNA: TGTGCCACCAGCAGAGATCTTTTCGGGGAGCTGTTTTTT

D: -
J: TRBJ1-2
size: -
V: TRBV10-3
CDR3: CAISGGQNYGYTF
DNA: TGTGCCATCAGTGGCGGGCAGAACTATGGCTACACCTTC

D: -
J: TRBJ1-4
size: -
V: TRBV5-6
CDR3: CASSLADGVEKLFF
DNA: TGTGCCAGCAGCTTGGCCGATGGAGTTGAAAAACTGTTTTTT

D: TRBD2
J: TRBJ2-7
size: -
V: TRBV14
CDR3: CASSQGVGRVYEQYF
DNA: TGTGCCAGCAGCCAAGGCGTAGGGAGGGTCTACGAGCAGTACTTC

D: -
J: TRBJ2-3
size: once
V: TRBV5-1
CDR3: CASSLDISTDTQYF
DNA: TGCGCCAGCAGCTTGGATATTAGCACAGATACGCAGTATTTT

D: -
J: TRBJ1-5
size: -
V: TRBV6-1
CDR3: CASSAVGDYYSNQPQHF
DNA: TGTGCCAGCAGTGCCGTCGGGGATTATTATAGCAATCAGCCCCAGCATTTT

D: TRBD1
J: TRBJ1-1
size: -
V: TRBV30
CDR3: CAWSLSGQGAGEAFF
DNA: TGTGCCTGGAGTCTCTCAGGACAGGGGGCGGGAGAAGCTTTCTTT

D: -
J: TRBJ2-3
size: -
V: TRBV3-1/TRBV3-2
CDR3: CASSQDLGGRATDTQYF
DNA: TGTGCCAGCAGCCAAGATTTGGGTGGGAGAGCCACAGATACGCAGTATTTT

D: -
J: TRBJ2-3
size: once
V: TRBV21-1
CDR3: CASSKARRAPGTDTQYF
DNA: TGTGCCAGCAGCAAAGCCAGGCGGGCCCCGGGCACAGATACGCAGTATTTT

D: -
J: TRBJ1-2
size: -
V: TRBV27
CDR3: CASSPLEGPLWGYTF
DNA: TGTGCCAGCAGTCCCCTGGAGGGGCCTCTATGGGGCTACACCTTC

D: TRBD1
J: TRBJ2-1
size: -
V: TRBV7-9
CDR3: CASSKQGKSVYNEQFF
DNA: TGTGCCAGCAGCAAACAGGGGAAATCGGTCTACAATGAGCAGTTCTTC

D: TRBD2
J: TRBJ2-3
size: once
V: TRBV27
CDR3: CATRTSGADTQYF
DNA: TGTGCCACCCGGACTAGCGGAGCAGATACGCAGTATTTT

D: -
J: TRBJ1-1
size: once
V: TRBV7-9
CDR3: CASSTRQWGIMNTEAFF
DNA: TGTGCCAGCAGTACTAGACAATGGGGAATCATGAACACTGAAGCTTTCTTT

D: -
J: TRBJ2-3
size: few
V: TRBV5-5
CDR3: CASSLAVGTDTQYF
DNA: TGTGCCAGCAGCTTGGCGGTGGGCACAGATACGCAGTATTTT

D: -
J: TRBJ2-3
size: -
V: TRBV29-1
CDR3: CSVDGQLSTDTQYF
DNA: TGCAGCGTGGATGGACAATTAAGCACAGATACGCAGTATTTT

D: -
J: TRBJ1-2
size: -
V: TRBV5-5
CDR3: CASSTRGAYGYTF
DNA: TGTGCCAGCAGCACCAGAGGTGCCTATGGCTACACCTTC

D: -
J: TRBJ2-6
size: -
V: TRBV11-2
CDR3: CASSLEYSGANVLTF
DNA: TGTGCCAGCAGCCTCGAGTACTCTGGGGCCAACGTCCTGACTTTC

D: TRBD1
J: TRBJ2-2
size: -
V: TRBV18
CDR3: CASSSTGGYTGELFF
DNA: TGTGCCAGCTCATCAACAGGGGGGTACACCGGGGAGCTGTTTTTT

D: -
J: TRBJ1-1
size: -
V: TRBV6-4
CDR3: CASSDSNRGTEAFF
DNA: TGTGCCAGCAGTGACAGTAACCGGGGGACTGAAGCTTTCTTT

D: -
J: TRBJ2-7
size: -
V: TRBV2
CDR3: CASSGVGPYEQYF
DNA: TGTGCCAGCAGTGGCGTCGGTCCCTACGAGCAGTACTTC

D: -
J: TRBJ1-3
size: -
V: TRBV2
CDR3: CASSWATSSGNTIYF
DNA: TGTGCCAGCAGCTGGGCCACGAGCTCTGGAAACACCATATATTTT

D: TRBD1
J: TRBJ2-7
size: -
V: TRBV19
CDR3: CASSPGTGSYEQYF
DNA: TGTGCCAGTAGTCCCGGGACAGGGTCCTACGAGCAGTACTTC

D: -
J: TRBJ2-5
size: -
V: TRBV7-7
CDR3: CASSSSGLETQYF
DNA: TGTGCTAGCAGCTCTTCAGGGTTGGAGACCCAGTACTTC

D: TRBD1
J: TRBJ1-2
size: -
V: TRBV6-5
CDR3: CASSLPGGVPYGYTF
DNA: TGTGCCAGCAGCCTACCAGGGGGCGTCCCCTATGGCTACACCTTC

D: -
J: TRBJ2-1
size: once
V: TRBV28
CDR3: CASSLWAGENEQFF
DNA: TGTGCCAGCAGTTTATGGGCAGGGGAGAATGAGCAGTTCTTC

D: TRBD1
J: TRBJ2-7
size: -
V: TRBV5-4
CDR3: CASSFGGQGSYEQYF
DNA: TGTGCCAGCAGCTTCGGGGGACAGGGGTCCTACGAGCAGTACTTC

D: -
J: TRBJ1-1
size: -
V: TRBV6-5
CDR3: CASKNRQQNTEAFF
DNA: TGTGCCAGCAAAAACAGGCAGCAGAACACTGAAGCTTTCTTT

D: -
J: TRBJ2-2
size: -
V: TRBV18
CDR3: CASSTSSGELFF
DNA: TGTGCCAGCTCAACCTCTAGCGGGGAGCTGTTTTTT

D: TRBD1
J: TRBJ1-3
size: -
V: TRBV15
CDR3: CATSGLTGGDGNTIYF
DNA: TGTGCCACCAGCGGCTTAACAGGGGGAGATGGAAACACCATATATTTT

D: -
J: TRBJ1-2
size: -
V: TRBV4-2
CDR3: CASSQDDQGYYGYTF
DNA: TGTGCCAGCAGCCAAGATGATCAGGGGTACTATGGCTACACCTTC

D: -
J: TRBJ2-2
size: -
V: TRBV21-1
CDR3: CASTGETGELFF
DNA: TGTGCCAGCACCGGAGAAACCGGGGAGCTGTTTTTT

D: TRBD1
J: TRBJ2-2
size: -
V: TRBV9
CDR3: CASSVRQGASDTGELFF
DNA: TGTGCCAGCAGCGTCCGACAGGGGGCGAGCGACACCGGGGAGCTGTTTTTT

D: -
J: TRBJ1-2
size: -
V: TRBV5-4
CDR3: CASSPNRDTLYGYTF
DNA: TGTGCCAGCAGCCCAAACCGGGACACCCTCTATGGCTACACCTTC

D: TRBD1
J: TRBJ1-2
size: few
V: TRBV27
CDR3: CASSLQQGFGYTF
DNA: TGTGCCAGCAGTTTACAACAGGGGTTTGGCTACACCTTC

D: -
J: TRBJ2-7
size: few
V: TRBV11-2
CDR3: CASSFKPGSSYEQYF
DNA: TGTGCCAGCAGCTTTAAACCAGGGTCATCCTACGAGCAGTACTTC

D: TRBD2
J: TRBJ2-2
size: -
V: TRBV24-1
CDR3: CATSDPGLAGMVAGELFF
DNA: TGTGCCACCAGTGACCCCGGACTAGCGGGAATGGTTGCCGGGGAGCTGTTTTTT

D: TRBD1
J: TRBJ1-2
size: -
V: TRBV14
CDR3: CASSEGQALGGYTF
DNA: TGTGCCAGCAGCGAGGGACAGGCCCTAGGGGGCTACACCTTC

D: TRBD1
J: TRBJ1-4
size: -
V: TRBV7-9
CDR3: CASSTGTGFEKLFF
DNA: TGTGCCAGCAGCACCGGGACAGGGTTTGAAAAACTGTTTTTT

D: TRBD2
J: TRBJ2-5
size: -
V: TRBV7-3
CDR3: CASSPLGGQETQYF
DNA: TGTGCCAGCAGCCCCCTGGGGGGGCAAGAGACCCAGTACTTC

D: TRBD2
J: TRBJ2-5
size: -
V: TRBV7-2
CDR3: CASSPNGLAGGETQYF
DNA: TGTGCCAGCAGCCCGAATGGACTAGCGGGAGGAGAGACCCAGTACTTC

D: -
J: TRBJ1-6
size: -
V: TRBV7-9
CDR3: CASSLSSALVVHF
DNA: TGTGCCAGCAGCTTGAGCTCGGCCCTAGTCGTCCACTTT

D: TRBD1
J: TRBJ1-6
size: once
V: TRBV9
CDR3: CASSVEDRGNSPLHF
DNA: TGTGCCAGCAGCGTAGAGGACAGGGGGAATTCACCCCTCCACTTT

D: -
J: TRBJ1-5
size: -
V: TRBV18
CDR3: CASSPQPTYSNQPQHF
DNA: TGTGCCAGCTCACCACAACCCACTTATAGCAATCAGCCCCAGCATTTT

D: TRBD1
J: TRBJ2-5
size: -
V: TRBV19
CDR3: CASSMRGQGQETQYF
DNA: TGTGCCAGTAGTATGAGGGGGCAGGGGCAAGAGACCCAGTACTTC

D: -
J: TRBJ2-5
size: -
V: TRBV18
CDR3: CASSPQGETQYF
DNA: TGTGCCAGCTCACCCCAGGGGGAGACCCAGTACTTC